The 18 T cell receptor beta chains reported below all come from one sample, sequenced in a study of T cell responses to AZD1222 COVID-19 vaccine. Profiled with immunoSEQ multiplex PCR; TCRdb holds only in-frame clones, not every one. The sample carries roughly 160,000 clones, about nine tenths recorded once. The material sequenced was peripheral blood, taken on day 0 of AZD1222 vaccination. These receptor sequences come from an adult in good health.

CDR3 in DNA: TGTGCCAGCAGCTATACAGAGAGAAACACCATATATTTT. Amino acids: CASSYTERNTIYF. V and J are TRBV6-5 and TRBJ1-3, with unresolved D. The ends were cut back, 6 bases at V and 5 bases at J, with 11 bases in the middle. The CDR3 runs 13 residues. Germline CDR1 is MNHEY and CDR2 is SVGAGI.

The genes are TRBV18 and TRBJ2-1, with D unresolved. The germline CDR1 and CDR2 sequences are KGHSH and LQKENI. This CDR3 spans 12 amino acids. Deletions cut 4 bases from V and 7 bases from J, with 8 bases between. This CDR3 reads CASSQIGNEQFF. CDR3 bases: TGTGCCAGCTCACAAATCGGGAATGAGCAGTTCTTC.

The CDR3 region is CASSLQAGGADTQYF. CDR3 DNA sequence: TGTGCCAGCAGCTTACAGGCCGGGGGGGCAGATACGCAGTATTTT. The chain uses TRBV7-2 and TRBJ2-3; TRBD2 matches 8 bases. V shed 2 bases and J 4 bases; nucleotides not matched to a gene: 5. Germline V gene data show CDR1 as SGHTA and CDR2 as FQGNSA. This CDR3 region has 15 residues. Based on the CDR3 plus reference TRBV7-2 and TRBJ2-3, the full variable domain is GAGVSQSPSNKVTEKGKDVELRCDPISGHTALYWYRQSLGQGLEFLIYFQGNSAPDKSGLPSDRFSAERTGGSVSTLTIQRTQQEDSAVYLCASSLQAGGADTQYFGPGTRLTVL.

This chain joins TRBV9 and TRBJ2-3; 7 bases line up with TRBD1. The V segment lost 4 bases and the J segment 2 bases; nucleotides outside the gene matches: 7. Per the germline V gene, CDR1 is SGDLS and CDR2 is YYNGEE. The CDR3 covers 15 residues. This chain's CDR3 is CASSTRDSHTDTQYF. CDR3 nucleotide sequence: TGTGCCAGCAGCACTCGGGACAGCCACACAGATACGCAGTATTTT.

This clone is a singleton in its sample. The gene calls are TRBV4-1 and TRBJ2-5, with 8 bases matching TRBD2. Germline V gene lookup returns CDR1 MGHRA and CDR2 YSYEKL. CDR3 length: 16 amino acids. Trimming at V came to 1 base and at J to 3 bases, leaving 7 bases not matched to a gene. The CDR3 sequence is CASSQGVAGMEETQYF. CDR3 bases: TGCGCCAGCAGCCAAGGTGTAGCGGGGATGGAAGAGACCCAGTACTTC.

The V gene is TRBV24-1, the J gene TRBJ1-2; tentatively, D is TRBD1 (6 bases). Germline V gene sequence: CDR1 KGHDR, CDR2 SFDVKD. The CDR3 covers 12 residues. V lost 9 bases and J 6 bases, leaving 13 bases between the germline ends. In DNA form, the CDR3 reads TGTGCCACCGGGTCCAGGGGTGATGGCTACACCTTC. Translated: CATGSRGDGYTF.

V gene TRBV5-1 combines with J gene TRBJ2-7; maybe TRBD1 (6 bases). The CDR3 spans 13 residues. V dropped 6 bases and J dropped 2 bases, with 12 bases sitting between them. CDR1 SGHRS and CDR2 YFSETQ come from the germline V gene. CDR3: CASTWDNTYEQYF. The CDR3 DNA follows: TGCGCCAGCACCTGGGACAACACCTACGAGCAGTACTTC.

The chain has TRBV30 and TRBJ1-2; possible D gene TRBD1, 6 bases. Germline CDR1 GTSNPN, CDR2 SVGIG (reference sequence). V lost 2 bases and J lost 7, with 11 bases in between. This CDR3 contains 12 residues. The CDR3 region has the DNA TGTGCCTGGAGTCCAGGGGCGGGTGGCTACACCTTC. This codes for CAWSPGAGGYTF.

Here the CDR3 DNA reads TGTGCCAGCAGCCAAGATGGAGGGGAGCAGTACTTC. Protein sequence: CASSQDGGEQYF. The chain is built from TRBV3-1 (or the pseudogene TRBV3-2) and TRBJ2-7, with D possibly being TRBD2 (6 bases). Per the germline V gene, CDR1 is LGHDT and CDR2 is YNNKEL (reference sequence). Between the trimmed V and J ends, which lost 0 bases and 7 bases, there was a span of 7 bases. This CDR3 spans 12 amino acids.

The chain couples TRBV12-3 or TRBV12-4 to TRBJ1-1; D is ambiguous. Trimming shortened V by 6 bases and J by 9 bases, and 11 bases separated the two germline ends. The CDR3 spans 11 residues. CDR3 residues: CASRDTRKAFF. The CDR3 DNA reads as TGTGCCAGCAGAGACACACGGAAAGCTTTCTTT.

The CDR3 protein is CASSLGQGNEKLFF. CDR3 DNA sequence: TGTGCCAGCAGCCTCGGACAGGGGAATGAAAAACTGTTTTTT. V gene TRBV11-2 combines with J gene TRBJ1-4; TRBD1 matches at 9 bases. The trim removed 5 bases at V and 5 bases at J, leaving 3 bases unmatched. CDR3 length equals 14 residues. CDR1 is SGHAT and CDR2 is FQNNGV in the germline V gene.

V usage is TRBV9 and J usage is TRBJ2-2, with unresolved D. This CDR3 spans 13 amino acids. The V gene's germline CDR1 is SGDLS and CDR2 YYNGEE. V was trimmed by 4 bases and J by 5 bases, leaving 9 bases between them. CDR3 loop: CASSPHTTGELFF. CDR3 in DNA: TGTGCCAGCAGCCCCCACACTACCGGGGAGCTGTTTTTT.

The rearrangement links TRBV30 to TRBJ1-5, with D maybe TRBD1 (5 bases). Germline V gene data show CDR1 as GTSNPN and CDR2 as SVGIG (reference sequence). The CDR3 is 15 amino acids. V lost 0 bases and J 0 bases, leaving 9 bases between the germline ends. CDR3 region: CAWSVGGVSNQPQHF. The DNA of the CDR3 is TGTGCCTGGAGTGTAGGAGGGGTTAGCAATCAGCCCCAGCATTTT.

CDR3 bases: TGTGCCAGCTCACCCGTTTTCATGTCAGGCACTGAAGCTTTCTTT. This sequence encodes CASSPVFMSGTEAFF. This chain joins TRBV18 and TRBJ1-1; no clear D gene. V lost 3 bases and J 4 bases, leaving 15 bases between the germline ends. The CDR3 is 15 residues long. Germline V gene lookup returns CDR1 KGHSH and CDR2 LQKENI.

This clone was detected only once. The rearrangement uses TRBV6-4 and TRBJ2-5; D gene unclear. The V gene's germline CDR1 is MRHNA and CDR2 SNTAGT. Trimming pared 2 bases from V and 5 bases from J, leaving 9 bases between. The CDR3 spans 13 residues. The CDR3 DNA is TGTGCCAGCAGTGACGGGGTTGGGGAGACCCAGTACTTC. This codes for CASSDGVGETQYF.

V usage is TRBV9 and J usage is TRBJ2-1; 9 bases map to TRBD1. The germline CDR1 and CDR2 sequences are SGDLS and YYNGEE. The CDR3 spans 16 residues. After removal of 4 bases from V and 5 bases from J, the junction contained 10 bases not matched to a gene. CDR3 nucleotides: TGTGCCAGCAGCTCACGACAGGGGGGGAAGAACAATGAGCAGTTCTTC. Translation: CASSSRQGGKNNEQFF.

V gene TRBV18 combines with J gene TRBJ1-5; a possible D gene is TRBD1 (5 bases). CDR3 size: 15 residues. Trimming left V 0 bases short and J 6 bases short, with 12 bases between. Germline V CDR1 and CDR2: KGHSH, LQKENI. The DNA of the CDR3 is TGTGCCAGCTCACCACCCTCTGGGGGTGGTCAGCCCCAGCATTTT. Translating gives CASSPPSGGGQPQHF.

The V and J genes are TRBV29-1 and TRBJ1-3, with unresolved D. V was pared by 7 bases and J by 0 bases, with 13 bases between. Germline V lookup: CDR1 SQVTM, CDR2 ANQGSEA. The CDR3 is made up of 14 amino acids. The CDR3 nucleotides read TGCAGCGCAAGGACGCTGAGCTCTGGAAACACCATATATTTT. The encoded protein is CSARTLSSGNTIYF. Combining the CDR3 with reference TRBV29-1 and TRBJ1-3 gives the whole variable domain SAVISQKPSRDICQRGTSLTIQCQVDSQVTMMFWYRQQPGQSLTLIATANQGSEATYESGFVIDKFPISRPNLTFSTLTVSNMSPEDSSIYLCSARTLSSGNTIYFGEGSWLTVV.